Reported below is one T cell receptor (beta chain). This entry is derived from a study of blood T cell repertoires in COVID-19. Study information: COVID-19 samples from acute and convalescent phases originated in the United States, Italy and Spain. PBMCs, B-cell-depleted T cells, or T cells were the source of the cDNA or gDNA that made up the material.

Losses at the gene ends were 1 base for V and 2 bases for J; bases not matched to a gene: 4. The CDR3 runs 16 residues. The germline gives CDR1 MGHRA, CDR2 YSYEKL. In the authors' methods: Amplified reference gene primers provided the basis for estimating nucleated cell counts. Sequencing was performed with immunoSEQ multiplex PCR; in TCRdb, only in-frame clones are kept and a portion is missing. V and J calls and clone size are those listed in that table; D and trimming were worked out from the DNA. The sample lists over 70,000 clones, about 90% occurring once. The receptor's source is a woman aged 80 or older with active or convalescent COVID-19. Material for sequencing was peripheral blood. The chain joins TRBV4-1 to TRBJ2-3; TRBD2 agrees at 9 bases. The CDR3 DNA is TGCGCCAGCAGCCAAGGGTTAGCGGGAGTCACAGATACGCAGTATTTT. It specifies CASSQGLAGVTDTQYF.